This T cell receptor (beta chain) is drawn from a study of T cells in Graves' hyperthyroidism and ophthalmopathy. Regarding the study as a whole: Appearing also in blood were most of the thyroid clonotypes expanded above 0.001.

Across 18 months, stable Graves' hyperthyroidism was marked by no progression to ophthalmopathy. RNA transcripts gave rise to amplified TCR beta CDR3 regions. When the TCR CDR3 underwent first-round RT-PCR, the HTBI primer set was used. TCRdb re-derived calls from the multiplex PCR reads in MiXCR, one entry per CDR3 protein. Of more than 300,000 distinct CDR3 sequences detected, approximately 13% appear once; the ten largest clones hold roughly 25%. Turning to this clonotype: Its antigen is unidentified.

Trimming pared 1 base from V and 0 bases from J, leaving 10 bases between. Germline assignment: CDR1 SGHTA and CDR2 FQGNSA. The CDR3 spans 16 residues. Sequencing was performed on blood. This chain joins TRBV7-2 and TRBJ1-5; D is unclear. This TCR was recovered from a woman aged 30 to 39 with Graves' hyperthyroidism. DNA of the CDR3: TGTGCCAGCAGCTTAGTGCAGGCCAATAGCAATCAGCCCCAGCATTTT. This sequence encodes CASSLVQANSNQPQHF.